This T cell receptor (beta chain) was identified in a study of cytomegalovirus exposure and HLA in healthy donors. Study-level results: No immune exposure information besides CMV serostatus was available.

As concerns this clone: The antigen is not known.

The PCR was carried out with 60 Vbeta primers and 13 Jbeta primers. Produced via immunoSEQ multiplex PCR; TCRdb's table is partial and in-frame only. The sample consists of 100,000 or so clones, about three quarters of them appearing once. The ends lost 0 bases at V and 2 bases at J; junction bases unmatched: 5. The V gene's germline CDR1 is SGDLS and CDR2 YYNGEE. The CDR3 spans 16 residues. The sequence was obtained from a woman in her thirties or forties in good health and CMV-seropositive. The V call is TRBV9, the J call TRBJ2-7; 10 bases map to TRBD2. Sequencing was done on a sample of PBMCs. The CDR3 here is CASSVASGSDAYEQYF. The CDR3 DNA sequence: TGTGCCAGCAGCGTAGCTAGCGGGAGCGATGCCTACGAGCAGTACTTC.